The 11 T cell receptor beta chains below all came from one sample that was sequenced in a study of graft-versus-host responses after intestinal transplantation. The assay was immunoSEQ multiplex PCR, and TCRdb's table has in-frame clones only and misses some. The profile shows 100,000 to 120,000 clones, around 95% of them singletons. Their antigen targets remain unknown. This sample comprised unstimulated CD8+ T cells sorted from spleen or lymph node cells, obtained before intestinal transplant. These receptors all stem from a human donor who received an intestinal transplant.

The rearrangement links TRBV9 to TRBJ2-1, with 7 positions matching TRBD2. Germline loops: CDR1 SGDLS, CDR2 YYNGEE. CDR3 length: 17 amino acids. J was trimmed by 4 bases and V by 0 bases; bases with no gene match: 10. CDR3 nucleotides: TGTGCCAGCAGCGTAGGGGGGGGGAAGGGCGGGTACAATGAGCAGTTCTTC. This gives the protein CASSVGGGKGGYNEQFF.

This sequence joins TRBV6-1 and TRBJ1-5; possible D gene TRBD1, 6 bases. Germline V gene lookup returns CDR1 MNHNS and CDR2 SASEGT. Trimming stripped 7 bases from V and 0 bases from J, with 13 bases between. This CDR3 has 15 amino acids. Here the CDR3 reads CASIWTADSNQPQHF. The DNA for the CDR3 is TGTGCCAGCATCTGGACAGCAGATAGCAATCAGCCCCAGCATTTT.

The J gene is TRBJ1-5, the V gene TRBV30; D is perhaps TRBD1 (5 bases). This CDR3 has 14 residues. Trimming left V 0 bases short and J 7 bases short, with 13 bases between. CDR1 is GTSNPN and CDR2 is SVGIG in the germline V gene (reference sequence). Here the CDR3 DNA reads TGTGCCTGGAGTGTACTAGGGGATACGCAGCCCCAGCATTTT. Amino acids: CAWSVLGDTQPQHF.

The chain links TRBV19 to TRBJ2-1; D uncertain. Deletions cut 2 bases from V and 6 bases from J, with 8 bases between. Germline CDR1 reads LNHDA; CDR2 reads SQIVND (reference sequence). This CDR3 contains 13 residues. CDR3 sequence (DNA): TGTGCCAGTAGTATAAACGTTGGCAATGAGCAGTTCTTC. It translates to CASSINVGNEQFF.

The genes are TRBV27 and TRBJ2-6; D remains ambiguous. Germline CDR1 is MNHEY and CDR2 is SMNVEV (reference sequence). CDR3 length: 18 residues. The ends were cut back, 5 bases at V and 0 bases at J, with 17 bases in the middle. The CDR3 loop is CASSPERWAVSGANVLTF. The CDR3 DNA is TGTGCCAGCAGTCCAGAGAGGTGGGCGGTCTCTGGGGCCAACGTCCTGACTTTC.

The V and J genes are TRBV9 and TRBJ2-1; 10 bases match TRBD2. Germline values: CDR1 SGDLS, CDR2 YYNGEE. Losses at the gene ends were 6 bases for V and 8 bases for J; bases not matched to a gene: 8. The CDR3 is made up of 14 amino acids. The CDR3 region has the DNA TGTGCCAGCAACCCTAGCGGGAGTTTCGATGAGCAGTTCTTC. It translates to CASNPSGSFDEQFF.

V is TRBV2 and J is TRBJ2-2, with TRBD2 identical over 7 bases. The CDR3 sequence is 13 residues long. Germline CDR1 is SNHLY and CDR2 is FYNNEI. The ends lost 8 bases at V and 3 bases at J; junction bases unmatched: 3. In DNA, the CDR3 is TGTGCCAGCGACCGGGAGGACACCGGGGAGCTGTTTTTT. It is translated as CASDREDTGELFF.

J is TRBJ2-3 and V is TRBV28; 7 bases are shared with TRBD2. From germline, CDR1 is MDHEN and CDR2 SYDVKM. Unmatched junction bases numbered 4, after V lost 4 bases and J lost 0 bases. This CDR3 region has 15 residues. DNA for the CDR3: TGTGCCAGCAGTTATACTAGCGTTAGCACAGATACGCAGTATTTT. This sequence encodes CASSYTSVSTDTQYF.

The V call is TRBV6-1, the J call TRBJ2-7; tentative D call: TRBD2 (6 bases). The CDR3 is 14 amino acids. Looked up from germline, CDR1 is MNHNS and CDR2 is SASEGT. V was shortened by 8 bases and J by 3 bases, with 17 bases between the two germline ends. The CDR3 loop reads CASHVRRDGYEQYF. The DNA of the CDR3 is TGTGCCAGCCACGTTCGGCGGGATGGCTACGAGCAGTACTTC.

V gene TRBV7-9 combines with J gene TRBJ2-3; no firm D call. This CDR3 spans 12 amino acids. V lost 6 bases and J lost 6, with 10 bases in between. CDR1 and CDR2 (germline): SEHNR, FQNEAQ (reference sequence). Here the CDR3 DNA reads TGTGCCAGCAGTTATATCACGGATACGCAGTATTTT. Protein sequence: CASSYITDTQYF.

V gene TRBV9 combines with J gene TRBJ2-5, with 8 nucleotides matching TRBD2. The CDR3 extends over 14 amino acids. Germline CDR1 reads SGDLS; CDR2 reads YYNGEE. V was pared by 1 base and J by 3 bases, with 2 bases of the junction left unmatched. The CDR3 nucleotides are TGTGCCAGCAGCGTATCAGCGGGAGAAGAGACCCAGTACTTC. Translation: CASSVSAGEETQYF.